This TCR beta chain emerged from a study of cytomegalovirus exposure and HLA in healthy donors. Clones were sequenced by immunoSEQ multiplex PCR, and TCRdb holds only the in-frame ones, with some missing. Of around 150,000 clones listed, about 96% are singletons. Study results and caveats: Using the classifier, cytomegalovirus status was reportedly diagnosed with high specificity and sensitivity. Cytomegalovirus-associated status was assigned to some 160 TCR beta chains. CMV antigen specificity was confirmed in vitro for a few CMV-associated chains.

Worth noting for this clone: Its antigen is as yet unknown.

From the roughly 120-subject validation cohort, which was separate from the approximately 700-subject first cohort, the donors were drawn. CDR3 size: 15 residues. The ends lost 3 bases at V and 3 bases at J; junction bases unmatched: 5. Germline V gene lookup returns CDR1 SGHDT and CDR2 YYEEEE. Specimen: PBMCs. The sequence was collected from a woman between 18 and 29 years old in good health and CMV-seronegative. The chain carries TRBV5-6 and TRBJ1-4, with 7 bases fitting TRBD1. CDR3 DNA sequence: TGTGCCAGCAGCTCTCAGGGGGTGGCTAATGAAAAACTGTTTTTT. Protein product: CASSSQGVANEKLFF.